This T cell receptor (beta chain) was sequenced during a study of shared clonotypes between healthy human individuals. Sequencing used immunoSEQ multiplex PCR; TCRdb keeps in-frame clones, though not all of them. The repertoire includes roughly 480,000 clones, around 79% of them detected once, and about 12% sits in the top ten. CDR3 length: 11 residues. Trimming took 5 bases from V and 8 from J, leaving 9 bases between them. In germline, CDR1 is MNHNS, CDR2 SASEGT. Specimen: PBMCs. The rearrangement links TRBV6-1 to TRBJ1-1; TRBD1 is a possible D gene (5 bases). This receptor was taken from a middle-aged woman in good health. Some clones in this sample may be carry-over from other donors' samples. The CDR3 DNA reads TGTGCCAGCAGTAAGGGGATGGAAGCTTTCTTT. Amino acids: CASSKGMEAFF.